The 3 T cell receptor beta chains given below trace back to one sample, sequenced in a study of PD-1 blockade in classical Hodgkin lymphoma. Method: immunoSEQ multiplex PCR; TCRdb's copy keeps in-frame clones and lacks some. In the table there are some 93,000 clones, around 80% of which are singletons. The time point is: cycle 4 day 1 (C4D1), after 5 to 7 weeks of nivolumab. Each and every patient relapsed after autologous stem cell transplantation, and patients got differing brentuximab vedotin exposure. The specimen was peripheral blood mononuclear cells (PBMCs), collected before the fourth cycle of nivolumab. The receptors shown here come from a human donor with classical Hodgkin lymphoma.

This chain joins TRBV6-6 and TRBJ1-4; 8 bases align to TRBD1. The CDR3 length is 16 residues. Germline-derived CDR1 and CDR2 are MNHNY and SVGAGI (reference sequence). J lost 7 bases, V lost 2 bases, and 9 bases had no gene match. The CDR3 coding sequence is TGTGCCAGCAGTTACGTCGGACAGGGCGGGGGTGAAAAACTGTTTTTT. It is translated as CASSYVGQGGGEKLFF.

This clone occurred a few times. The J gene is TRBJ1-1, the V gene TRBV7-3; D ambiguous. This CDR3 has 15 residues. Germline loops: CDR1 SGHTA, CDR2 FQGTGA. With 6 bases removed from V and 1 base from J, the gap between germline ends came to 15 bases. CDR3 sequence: CASRSGPATNTEAFF. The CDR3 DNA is TGTGCCAGCAGATCAGGCCCCGCGACGAACACTGAAGCTTTCTTT.

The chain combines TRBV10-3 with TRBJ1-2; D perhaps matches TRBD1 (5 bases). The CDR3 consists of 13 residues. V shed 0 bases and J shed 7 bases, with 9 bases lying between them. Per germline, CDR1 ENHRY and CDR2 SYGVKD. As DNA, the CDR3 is TGTGCCATCAGTGAGTCGCAAGGGGCTGGCTACACCTTC. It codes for CAISESQGAGYTF.